This T cell receptor (beta chain) was profiled in a study of tumor and adjacent non-tumor tissue in lung cancer. Study results and caveats: Tumor tissue had significantly higher TCR diversity than normal lung.

Of note for this clonotype: What it binds is unknown.

Germline assignment: CDR1 DFQATT and CDR2 SNEGSKA (reference sequence). The CDR3 contains 15 residues. No cell sorting was done before RNA was extracted from the tissue. The normal lung tissue was taken more than 3 cm from the tumor edge. Newly diagnosed lung cancer patients had thoracic surgery in China, August–late 2014, without prior chemotherapy. The library came from three nested PCR rounds adapted from ARM-PCR protocols. TCRdb analysed the multiplex PCR reads with MiXCR anew, one entry per CDR3 protein. The sample holds some 80,000 distinct CDR3 sequences; roughly 80% are singletons and the top ten take 50% to 65%.

The receptor comes from a man in his sixties with non-small cell lung cancer. The sequenced sample consisted of distant non-tumor lung tissue. This chain connects TRBV20-1 to TRBJ2-3; 10 bases line up with TRBD2. CDR3 amino acids: CTAHGLAENTDTQYF. Written as DNA, the CDR3 is TGCACTGCACACGGACTAGCGGAAAACACAGATACGCAGTATTTT.